The clone carrying this T cell receptor beta chain occurred a few times. Its antigen remains unknown. The trim removed 7 bases at V and 1 base at J, leaving 5 bases unmatched. From germline, CDR1 is MDHEN and CDR2 SYDVKM. CDR3 length equals 14 residues. The whole isolated RNA underwent reverse transcription, so sequencing captured expressed TCRB transcripts. TCRdb's copy holds only in-frame clones and misses some; the assay was immunoSEQ multiplex PCR. This sample has nearly 700,000 clones; around an eighth occur once, and the top ten carry approximately 0.022%. These data are taken from a study of beta chain features in type 1 diabetes. Study-wide findings and caveats: Type 1 diabetes patients had TCRB CDR3s that were shorter (moderately but significantly so) in all four CD4+ subsets.

The V and J genes are TRBV28 and TRBJ2-7, with 9 positions matching TRBD1. The sample taken for sequencing was naive CD4+ T cells from blood. The origin of this receptor is a man younger than 35 with type 1 diabetes. CDR3 coding DNA: TGTGCCAGCAAAGGGACAGGGAGGTCCTACGAGCAGTACTTC. Its protein product is CASKGTGRSYEQYF. The whole variable domain, remainder taken from reference TRBV28 and TRBJ2-7, is DVKVTQSSRYLVKRTGEKVFLECVQDMDHENMFWYRQDPGLGLRLIYFSYDVKMKEKGDIPEGYSVSREKKERFSLILESASTNQTSMYLCASKGTGRSYEQYFGPGTRLTVT.